This T cell receptor (beta chain) derives from a study of blood T cell repertoires in COVID-19. V dropped 11 bases and J dropped 2 bases, with 18 bases sitting between them. The CDR3 runs 14 residues. Germline V gene lookup returns CDR1 MNHEY and CDR2 SMNVEV (reference sequence). The study assigned cohorts using participant-reported clinical history. Here immunoSEQ multiplex PCR was the method, and the copy in TCRdb shows in-frame clones only, minus some. The data contain 250,000 to 350,000 clones, 80% to 90% of them singletons. The clonotype was recovered from a woman between 18 and 30 years old who had recovered from COVID-19. Input material: PBMCs or T cells enriched from blood (not recorded which). This rearrangement joins TRBV27 to TRBJ2-5; a possible D gene is TRBD1 (6 bases). CDR3 in DNA: TGTGCCGACCTTATTAGGCAGGGGCAAGAGACCCAGTACTTC. Its translation: CADLIRQGQETQYF.